This T cell receptor beta chain was documented in a study of cytomegalovirus exposure and HLA in healthy donors. Study findings and constraints: It was 160 or so TCR beta chains that were listed as cytomegalovirus-associated. Most TCRs appeared rarely, but some public TCRs recurred in many donors.

Points on this clone: Its target is unknown.

The table came from immunoSEQ multiplex PCR; TCRdb's copy has only in-frame clones and leaves some out. The repertoire has 80,000 or so clones, 85% to 95% of them found once; the top ten carry around 0.69%. Germline CDR1 is MDHEN and CDR2 is SYDVKM. Trimming removed 6 bases at V and 5 bases at J, with 19 bases between. The CDR3 runs to 16 residues. Sequenced material: PBMCs. The receptor comes from a woman aged 18 to 35 in good health and CMV-seronegative. The V call is TRBV28, the J call TRBJ2-2, with D perhaps TRBD2 (6 bases). The CDR3 nucleotides are TGTGCCAGCAGGCCCGGGGGTCTAGTGGGGACCGGGGAGCTGTTTTTT. This sequence encodes CASRPGGLVGTGELFF.